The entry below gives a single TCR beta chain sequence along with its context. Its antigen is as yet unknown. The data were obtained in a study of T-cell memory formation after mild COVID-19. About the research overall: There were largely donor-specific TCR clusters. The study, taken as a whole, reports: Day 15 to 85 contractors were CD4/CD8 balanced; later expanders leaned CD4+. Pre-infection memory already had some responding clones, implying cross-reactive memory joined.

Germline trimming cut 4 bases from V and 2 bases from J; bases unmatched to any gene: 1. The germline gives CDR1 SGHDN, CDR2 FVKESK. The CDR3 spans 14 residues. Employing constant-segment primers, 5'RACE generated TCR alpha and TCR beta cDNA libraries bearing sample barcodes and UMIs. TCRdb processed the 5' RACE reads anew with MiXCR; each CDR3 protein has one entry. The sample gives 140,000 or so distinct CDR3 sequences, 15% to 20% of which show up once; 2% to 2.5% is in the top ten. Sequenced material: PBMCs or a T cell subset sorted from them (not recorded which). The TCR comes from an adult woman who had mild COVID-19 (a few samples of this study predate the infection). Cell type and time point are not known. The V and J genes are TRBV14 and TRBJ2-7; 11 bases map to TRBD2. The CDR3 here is CASSRGLAAYEQYF. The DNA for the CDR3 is TGTGCCAGCAGCCGGGGACTAGCGGCCTACGAGCAGTACTTC.